Each of the 14 T cell receptor beta chains below was sequenced from the same sample in a study of T cells after yellow fever vaccination (dated by TCRdb to about 2019). The treatment or condition label, as the study defines it: live attenuated yellow fever vaccine strain. Libraries were constructed by 5' RACE. The sequencer was an Illumina HiSeq 2500. TCRdb handled the public reads itself, with Q25 trimming in fastp and clone calling in MiXCR, and kept productive beta chains. Duplicate CDR3 protein sequences are folded into a single record with the most common DNA and genes. The sample table holds hundreds of thousands of distinct CDR3 sequences, of which approximately 13% were seen once. Around 15% of the sample goes to the ten largest clones. The input for sequencing was PBMCs, taken on the day of the yellow fever booster vaccination. These receptors were taken from a man aged 30-40 years who received the YFV17D yellow fever vaccine.

V is TRBV5-1 and J is TRBJ2-7, with 12 nucleotides matching TRBD1. There are 15 residues in the CDR3. Germline V lookup: CDR1 SGHRS, CDR2 YFSETQ. Losses at the gene ends were 3 bases for V and 7 bases for J; bases not matched to a gene: 8. DNA of the CDR3: TGCGCCAGCAGCTGGGGACAGGGGGCGACTGGGGAGCAGTACTTC. It is translated as CASSWGQGATGEQYF.

The J gene is TRBJ2-5, the V gene TRBV10-3; D may match TRBD1 or TRBD2 (5 bases each). V was pared by 5 bases and J by 1 base, with 17 bases between. Looked up from germline, CDR1 is ENHRY and CDR2 is SYGVKD. The CDR3 has 16 amino acids. The CDR3 nucleotides read TGTGCCATCAGTAAGGGGAATACCGGAGGCCAAGAGACCCAGTACTTC. Translated: CAISKGNTGGQETQYF.

This clonotype was seen a few times. The chain combines TRBV6-5 with TRBJ1-2; TRBD1 agrees at 7 bases. The V and J ends lost 7 bases and 7 bases, in that order; junction bases with no gene match: 6. The CDR3 spans 12 residues. The germline gives CDR1 MNHEY, CDR2 SVGAGI. The CDR3 region is CASTNRGGGYTF. CDR3 bases: TGTGCCAGCACCAACAGGGGAGGTGGCTACACCTTC.

There are a few counts of this clonotype. The V call is TRBV5-4, the J call TRBJ2-7; tentative D call: TRBD2 (5 bases). The germline V and J ends were trimmed by 4 bases and 0 bases, with 11 bases remaining between them. In germline, CDR1 is SGHNT, CDR2 YYREEE (reference sequence). This CDR3 region has 14 residues. The DNA for the CDR3 is TGTGCCAGCAGCCTGGGAGCCATCTCCTACGAGCAGTACTTC. It specifies CASSLGAISYEQYF.

This clonotype was counted only a few times. This sequence joins TRBV20-1 and TRBJ1-6; 8 bases map to TRBD1. Germline lookup yields CDR1 DFQATT and CDR2 SNEGSKA (reference sequence). Trimming took 3 bases from V and 4 from J; bases not matched to a gene: 14. CDR3 size: 18 residues. This chain's CDR3 is CSARDRVSASGYNSPLHF. The CDR3 DNA is TGCAGTGCTAGGGACAGGGTATCAGCTAGCGGGTATAATTCACCCCTCCACTTT.

This clonotype has ten or more counts. The chain is built from TRBV5-4 and TRBJ2-1, with D unresolved. The CDR3 loop spans 11 amino acids. The V and J ends lost 2 bases and 7 bases respectively, with 4 bases between them. Germline CDR1 and CDR2: SGHNT and YYREEE (reference sequence). The CDR3 region is CASSFMNEQFF. The CDR3 DNA sequence: TGTGCCAGCAGCTTTATGAATGAGCAGTTCTTC.

This clonotype was recorded a few times. The rearrangement joins TRBV6-2 or TRBV6-3 to TRBJ2-1; D remains unclear. The CDR3 sequence is 13 residues long. V was shortened by 9 bases and J by 2 bases, with 11 bases between the two germline ends. In germline, CDR1 is MNHEY, CDR2 SVGEGT. CDR3 region: CASGRITYNEQFF. The CDR3 DNA is TGTGCCAGTGGACGGATTACCTACAATGAGCAGTTCTTC.

This sequence joins TRBV7-2 and TRBJ2-2; TRBD2 is a possible D gene (6 bases). Between the trimmed V and J ends, which lost 1 base and 4 bases, there was a span of 7 bases. CDR3 size: 14 residues. CDR1 is SGHTA, CDR2 FQGNSA, per germline. As DNA, the CDR3 is TGTGCCAGCAGCTTAGTCGGGAGCACCGGGGAGCTGTTTTTT. This translates into CASSLVGSTGELFF. The whole variable domain, filled in from reference TRBV7-2 and TRBJ2-2, reads GAGVSQSPSNKVTEKGKDVELRCDPISGHTALYWYRQSLGQGLEFLIYFQGNSAPDKSGLPSDRFSAERTGGSVSTLTIQRTQQEDSAVYLCASSLVGSTGELFFGEGSRLTVL.

The V and J genes are TRBV29-1 and TRBJ2-4; D is possibly TRBD2 (6 bases). CDR3 length: 14 amino acids. Looked up from germline, CDR1 is SQVTM and CDR2 is ANQGSEA. With 4 bases removed from V and 0 bases from J, the gap between germline ends came to 10 bases. The CDR3 DNA reads TGCAGCGTTGGAGACGGGGGAGCCAAAAACATTCAGTACTTC. Translated: CSVGDGGAKNIQYF. The full variable domain, completed using reference TRBV29-1 and TRBJ2-4, is SAVISQKPSRDICQRGTSLTIQCQVDSQVTMMFWYRQQPGQSLTLIATANQGSEATYESGFVIDKFPISRPNLTFSTLTVSNMSPEDSSIYLCSVGDGGAKNIQYFGAGTRLSVL.

Notes on this clonotype: Possible read error: a much larger clone is one base away. The J gene is TRBJ1-1, the V gene TRBV20-1; 8 bases map to TRBD1. Trimming cost V 0 bases and J 10 bases; bases outside gene matches: 1. The V gene's germline CDR1 is DFQATT and CDR2 SNEGSKA (reference sequence). This CDR3 has 11 residues. This chain's CDR3 is CSARDDRGAFF. CDR3 coding DNA: TGCAGTGCTAGAGACGACAGGGGAGCTTTCTTT.

This clonotype has at least ten counts. As DNA, the CDR3 is TGTGCCAGCAGCTCGACCATCTACGAGCAGTACTTC. Protein: CASSSTIYEQYF. The chain combines TRBV7-9 with TRBJ2-7, with D unclear. The V gene lost 4 bases and the J gene lost 3 bases, with 7 bases spanning the gap. CDR1 and CDR2 (germline): SEHNR, FQNEAQ (reference sequence). The CDR3 consists of 12 residues.

This clonotype was recorded a few times. The chain is built from TRBV12-3 or TRBV12-4 and TRBJ2-7, with D unclear. CDR3 length: 15 residues. V gave up 4 bases and J gave up 4 bases, with 17 bases separating them. The CDR3: CASSYFPSISYEQYF. In nucleotides, the CDR3 is TGTGCCAGCAGTTACTTCCCGAGTATCTCTTACGAGCAGTACTTC.

A remark on this clonotype: Germline is not matched at one junction end, which may reflect a read error. The gene calls are TRBV7-2 and TRBJ2-5; D is undetermined. The CDR3 has 14 residues. CDR1 SGHTA and CDR2 FQGNSA come from the germline V gene. CDR3 sequence reads: CASSPALAREPQYF. CDR3 coding DNA: TGTGCCAGCAGCCCGGCTCTTGCCCGAGAGCCCCAGTACTTC.

The chain combines TRBV20-1 with TRBJ2-7; D is uncertain. V gave up 5 bases and J gave up 2 bases, with 13 bases separating them. The CDR3 is 13 residues long. Germline assignment: CDR1 DFQATT and CDR2 SNEGSKA (reference sequence). The CDR3 DNA sequence: TGCAGTGCTCACTCAGGTTCTACCTACGAGCAGTACTTC. Translation: CSAHSGSTYEQYF.